This entry lists 27 T cell receptor beta chains sequenced from one sample in a study of radiotherapy plus CTLA-4 blockade in lung cancer. Some clones are missing from TCRdb's copy, which holds only in-frame ones; the method was immunoSEQ multiplex PCR. The sample contains around 20,000 clones, roughly 88% of which appear only once. Specimen: peripheral blood, collected from a patient treated with radiotherapy plus ipilimumab. The receptors come from a human donor with non-small cell lung cancer whose response to radiotherapy plus ipilimumab could not be evaluated.

This clone was recorded once. J is TRBJ1-1 and V is TRBV2; a weak D match, TRBD1 (5 bases). The V end lost 7 bases, the J end lost 8 bases, and 17 bases lay between the germline ends. CDR3 size: 13 residues. Germline V lookup: CDR1 SNHLY, CDR2 FYNNEI. CDR3 sequence (DNA): TGTGCCAGCATCTCCGGGACTGCGATCGAAGCTTTCTTT. It codes for CASISGTAIEAFF.

The genes are TRBV19 and TRBJ2-2; 12 bases map to TRBD2. There are 17 residues in the CDR3. CDR1 LNHDA and CDR2 SQIVND come from the germline V gene (reference sequence). V shed 7 bases and J 5 bases; nucleotides not matched to a gene: 11. In DNA, the CDR3 is TGTGCCAGTACCGGGACTAGCGGGCGTCGTGGGACCGGGGAGCTGTTTTTT. Amino acids: CASTGTSGRRGTGELFF. Full variable domain (missing parts from reference TRBV19 and TRBJ2-2): DGGITQSPKYLFRKEGQNVTLSCEQNLNHDAMYWYRQDPGQGLRLIYYSQIVNDFQKGDIAEGYSVSREKKESFPLTVTSAQKNPTAFYLCASTGTSGRRGTGELFFGEGSRLTVL.

This clone was observed a single time. The chain is built from TRBV29-1 and TRBJ2-3; D is perhaps TRBD2 (6 bases). V lost 8 bases and J lost 3, with 12 bases in between. Germline CDR1 SQVTM, CDR2 ANQGSEA. The CDR3 sequence is 12 residues long. The CDR3 nucleotides are TGCAGCACCGGGGGACGTACAGATACGCAGTATTTT. Translating gives CSTGGRTDTQYF.

The rearrangement uses TRBV29-1 and TRBJ2-7; a possible D gene is TRBD1 (6 bases). From germline, CDR1 is SQVTM and CDR2 ANQGSEA. This CDR3 is built from 16 residues. Trimming left V 7 bases short and J 3 bases short, with 25 bases between. The CDR3 sequence: CSALLLGQNLHYEQYF. As DNA, the CDR3 is TGCAGCGCCTTACTCCTCGGACAGAACCTCCACTACGAGCAGTACTTC.

The V gene is TRBV6-5, the J gene TRBJ2-2; TRBD2 is a possible D gene (5 bases). The germline CDR1 and CDR2 sequences are MNHEY and SVGAGI. V was cut by 6 bases and J by 7 bases, with 18 bases left in between. CDR3 length: 15 amino acids. The CDR3 nucleotides read TGTGCCAGCAGCCCCGGCCGCGGAGGTGGCGGGGAGCTGTTTTTT. Its protein product is CASSPGRGGGGELFF.

This clone was counted a single time. This chain connects TRBV5-1 to TRBJ2-3; 7 nucleotides match TRBD1. V trimming: 0 bases; J trimming: 5 bases; junction bases outside the gene matches: 9. The V gene's germline CDR1 is SGHRS and CDR2 YFSETQ. This CDR3 spans 16 amino acids. The CDR3 DNA is TGCGCCAGCAGCTTGGCAGGAGACAGGGTGGGAGATACGCAGTATTTT. This sequence encodes CASSLAGDRVGDTQYF. Combining the CDR3 with reference TRBV5-1 and TRBJ2-3 gives the whole variable domain KAGVTQTPRYLIKTRGQQVTLSCSPISGHRSVSWYQQTPGQGLQFLFEYFSETQRNKGNFPGRFSGRQFSNSRSEMNVSTLELGDSALYLCASSLAGDRVGDTQYFGPGTRLTVL.

The V call is TRBV30, the J call TRBJ1-5, with a tentative D call TRBD1 (6 bases). CDR3 length: 12 residues. V was cut by 4 bases and J by 5 bases, with 9 bases left in between. The germline gives CDR1 GTSNPN, CDR2 SVGIG (reference sequence). The CDR3 DNA reads as TGTGCCTGGAAGGGGGATTATCAGCCCCAGCATTTT. This sequence encodes CAWKGDYQPQHF.

The chain carries TRBV7-3 and TRBJ2-7; D unclear. The CDR3 runs to 16 residues. Germline V CDR1 and CDR2: SGHTA, FQGTGA. V was clipped by 4 bases and J by 0 bases, with 16 bases between them. The CDR3 DNA follows: TGTGCCAGCAGCTCCCACTACACGACGAGCTCCTACGAGCAGTACTTC. Residues: CASSSHYTTSSYEQYF.

This sequence joins TRBV19 and TRBJ1-2; 7 bases agree with TRBD1. The V and J ends lost 8 bases and 8 bases, in that order; junction bases with no gene match: 20. The CDR3 has 16 residues. Germline values: CDR1 LNHDA, CDR2 SQIVND (reference sequence). The CDR3 region is CASQGGRAGIIEGYTF. As DNA, the CDR3 is TGTGCCAGTCAAGGGGGCCGGGCAGGGATCATCGAGGGCTACACCTTC.

The rearrangement links TRBV7-2 to TRBJ2-3, with a tentative D call TRBD2 (6 bases). Per the germline V gene, CDR1 is SGHTA and CDR2 is FQGNSA. CDR3 length: 17 residues. V lost 2 bases and J 6 bases, leaving 21 bases between the germline ends. For the CDR3, the DNA is TGTGCCAGCAGCTTACGGGCACGCGGGGCCTCCCAGGATACGCAGTATTTT. Amino acid sequence: CASSLRARGASQDTQYF.

The chain joins TRBV9 to TRBJ2-1, with D possibly matching TRBD2 (5 bases). V shed 3 bases and J shed 0 bases, with 16 bases lying between them. Germline V gene lookup returns CDR1 SGDLS and CDR2 YYNGEE. This CDR3 is built from 17 residues. In nucleotides, the CDR3 is TGTGCCAGCAGCGGGAAAGAGCGGATCCTCTCCTACAATGAGCAGTTCTTC. This translates into CASSGKERILSYNEQFF. Full variable domain (outside the CDR3, taken from reference TRBV9 and TRBJ2-1): DSGVTQTPKHLITATGQRVTLRCSPRSGDLSVYWYQQSLDQGLQFLIQYYNGEERAKGNILERFSAQQFPDLHSELNLSSLELGDSALYFCASSGKERILSYNEQFFGPGTRLTVL.

This chain links TRBV5-6 with TRBJ1-2; 9 positions agree with TRBD1. V lost 4 bases and J lost 7; bases outside the gene matches: 5. Per the germline V gene, CDR1 is SGHDT and CDR2 is YYEEEE. There are 13 residues in the CDR3. For the CDR3, the DNA is TGTGCCAGCAGCCGGGACAGGGTCGCTGGCTACACCTTC. This codes for CASSRDRVAGYTF.

V and J are TRBV11-2 and TRBJ2-5, with D perhaps TRBD1 (6 bases). From germline, CDR1 is SGHAT and CDR2 FQNNGV. The V and J ends lost 5 bases and 5 bases respectively, with 15 bases between them. The CDR3 loop spans 14 amino acids. CDR3: CASSQLGAGETQYF. The DNA of the CDR3 is TGTGCCAGCAGCCAATTGGGGGCTGGGGAGACCCAGTACTTC.

This clone was recorded a few times. The chain employs TRBV11-2 and TRBJ1-1, with D hard to call. The CDR3 has 17 amino acids. Looked up from germline, CDR1 is SGHAT and CDR2 is FQNNGV. V lost 0 bases, J lost 4 bases, and 18 bases lay in between. CDR3 sequence (DNA): TGTGCCAGCAGCTTAGATCCCACGTCAGGACGGGGCACTGAAGCTTTCTTT. It translates to CASSLDPTSGRGTEAFF. The variable domain in full, with the rest retrieved from reference TRBV11-2 and TRBJ1-1, is EAGVAQSPRYKIIEKRQSVAFWCNPISGHATLYWYQQILGQGPKLLIQFQNNGVVDDSQLPKDRFSAERLKGVDSTLKIQPAKLEDSAVYLCASSLDPTSGRGTEAFFGQGTRLTVV.

This clone was found once. The genes are TRBV13 and TRBJ2-1; 7 bases map to TRBD1. V was pared by 5 bases and J by 9 bases, with 7 bases of the junction left unmatched. Looked up from germline, CDR1 is PRHDT and CDR2 is FYEKMQ (reference sequence). The CDR3 is made up of 13 amino acids. The CDR3 nucleotides read TGTGCCAGCAGCACCAACGACAGGGTTGAGCAGTTCTTC. It codes for CASSTNDRVEQFF. The variable domain in full, completed from reference TRBV13 and TRBJ2-1, reads AAGVIQSPRHLIKEKRETATLKCYPIPRHDTVYWYQQGPGQDPQFLISFYEKMQSDKGSIPDRFSAQQFSDYHSELNMSSLELGDSALYFCASSTNDRVEQFFGPGTRLTVL.

The chain's CDR3 is CASSFRPTGRYF. The DNA for the CDR3 is TGTGCCAGCAGTTTCCGACCGACAGGGCGGTACTTC. The V call is TRBV28, the J call TRBJ2-7, with 7 bases matching TRBD1. This CDR3 has 12 residues. The V and J ends lost 3 bases and 12 bases, in that order; junction bases with no gene match: 8. From germline, CDR1 is MDHEN and CDR2 SYDVKM.

This chain connects TRBV9 to TRBJ2-5; D is perhaps TRBD1 (6 bases). Germline values: CDR1 SGDLS, CDR2 YYNGEE. The CDR3 is made up of 15 amino acids. The germline V and J ends were trimmed by 3 bases and 3 bases, with 15 bases remaining between them. CDR3 sequence (DNA): TGTGCCAGCAGCGCCCGGACAGTTTCTAAAGAGACCCAGTACTTC. It yields the protein CASSARTVSKETQYF.

This chain joins TRBV28 and TRBJ1-1; 7 nucleotides line up with TRBD1. With V trimmed by 3 bases and J by 5 bases, 6 bases remained unmatched. The CDR3 loop spans 14 amino acids. The germline V gene encodes CDR1 MDHEN and CDR2 SYDVKM. CDR3 loop: CASSFRTGGTEAFF. The CDR3 coding sequence is TGTGCCAGCAGTTTCAGGACAGGAGGTACTGAAGCTTTCTTT.

This clone was seen more than once but under ten times. The chain links TRBV5-6 to TRBJ2-2; 9 bases are a match to TRBD1. The CDR3 totals 15 residues. Germline V gives CDR1 SGHDT, CDR2 YYEEEE. The trim removed 4 bases at V and 10 bases at J, leaving 11 bases unmatched. This chain's CDR3 is CASSLRDRVSMELFF. DNA of the CDR3: TGTGCCAGCAGCCTCCGGGACAGGGTATCGATGGAGCTGTTTTTT.

The chain couples TRBV9 to TRBJ2-7; the D gene is possibly TRBD1 (6 bases). Trimming took off 0 bases at V and 2 bases at J, with 12 bases between the two ends. The length of the CDR3 is 15 residues. The germline gives CDR1 SGDLS, CDR2 YYNGEE. The DNA for the CDR3 is TGTGCCAGCAGCGTAGGAGGGGGAACAACCTACGAGCAGTACTTC. This codes for CASSVGGGTTYEQYF.

The V and J genes are TRBV11-1 and TRBJ2-6, with D possibly being TRBD2 (5 bases). This CDR3 is 15 amino acids long. The germline V gene encodes CDR1 SGHAT and CDR2 FQDESV (reference sequence). Trimming took 4 bases from V and 0 from J, leaving 7 bases between them. For the CDR3, the DNA is TGTGCCAGCAGCTCCGGAGGCTCTGGGGCCAACGTCCTGACTTTC. It codes for CASSSGGSGANVLTF.

This clone was counted a single time. The chain couples TRBV19 to TRBJ1-1; tentative D call: TRBD1 (6 bases). Germline-derived CDR1 and CDR2 are LNHDA and SQIVND (reference sequence). The CDR3 is 12 amino acids. The V end was cut by 10 bases, the J end by 11 bases, with 20 bases between. The CDR3 DNA reads TGTGCCACCTCAAAGGGGGAGAAGAGGGCTTTCTTT. Translated, it gives CATSKGEKRAFF.

The chain recombines TRBV2 with TRBJ1-5, with TRBD1 matching over 10 bases. The CDR3 consists of 15 residues. Per the germline V gene, CDR1 is SNHLY and CDR2 is FYNNEI. The junction had 8 bases not matched to a gene; V was cut back by 6 bases and J by 6 bases. In DNA form, the CDR3 reads TGTGCCAGCAGCGAGGACAGGGGGACCGGTCAGCCCCAGCATTTT. It encodes CASSEDRGTGQPQHF. The full variable domain, its missing parts supplied by reference TRBV2 and TRBJ1-5, is EPEVTQTPSHQVTQMGQEVILRCVPISNHLYFYWYRQILGQKVEFLVSFYNNEISEKSEIFDDQFSVERPDGSNFTLKIRSTKLEDSAMYFCASSEDRGTGQPQHFGDGTRLSIL.

V and J are TRBV15 and TRBJ2-7, with a weak D call TRBD2 (5 bases). The germline V and J ends were trimmed by 1 base and 3 bases, with 16 bases remaining between them. Germline V CDR1 and CDR2: LNHNV, YYDKDF (reference sequence). This CDR3 spans 16 amino acids. The CDR3, as DNA: TGTGCCACCAGCAGAGGGGTTGGGAGCCTAGTCTACGAGCAGTACTTC. Residues: CATSRGVGSLVYEQYF.

CDR3 protein: CASTSDRNIQYF. The CDR3, as DNA: TGTGCCAGCACCTCCGACAGAAACATTCAGTACTTC. The gene calls are TRBV7-2 and TRBJ2-4, with a tentative D call TRBD1 (5 bases). The V gene's germline CDR1 is SGHTA and CDR2 FQGNSA. The V end was cut by 7 bases, the J end by 6 bases, with 10 bases between. The CDR3 is 12 residues long.

The rearrangement links TRBV9 to TRBJ2-5, with a possible D match to TRBD1 (5 bases). The CDR3 length is 16 residues. V was pared by 1 base and J by 4 bases, with 17 bases between. Per the germline V gene, CDR1 is SGDLS and CDR2 is YYNGEE. The CDR3 nucleotides read TGTGCCAGCAGCGTAATGTTAGGCAGGGTCGGAGAGACCCAGTACTTC. It codes for CASSVMLGRVGETQYF.

The V and J genes are TRBV10-3 and TRBJ2-3, with 7 bases matching TRBD2. The CDR3 sequence is 16 residues long. CDR1 and CDR2 (germline): ENHRY, SYGVKD. With 2 bases clipped from V and 6 bases from J, the junction kept 11 bases outside the gene matches. The CDR3 DNA reads TGTGCCATCAGTGAGCAAGGCAGGGAGGGTCGGGATACGCAGTATTTT. Its protein product is CAISEQGREGRDTQYF.